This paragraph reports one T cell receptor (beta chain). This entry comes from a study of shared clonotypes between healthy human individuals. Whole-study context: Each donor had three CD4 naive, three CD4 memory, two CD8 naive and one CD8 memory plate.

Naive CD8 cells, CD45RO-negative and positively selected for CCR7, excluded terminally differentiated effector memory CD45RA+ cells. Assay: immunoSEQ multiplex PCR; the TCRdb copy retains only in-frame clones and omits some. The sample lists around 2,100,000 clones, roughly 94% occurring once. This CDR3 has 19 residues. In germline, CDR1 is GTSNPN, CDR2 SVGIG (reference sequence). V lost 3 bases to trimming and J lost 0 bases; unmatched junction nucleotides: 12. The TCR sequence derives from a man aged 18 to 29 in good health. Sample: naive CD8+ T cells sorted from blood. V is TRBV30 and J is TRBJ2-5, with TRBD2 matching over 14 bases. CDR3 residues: CAWSSTSGGGYPYQETQYF. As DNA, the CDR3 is TGTGCCTGGAGCTCGACTAGCGGGGGGGGCTACCCTTACCAAGAGACCCAGTACTTC.